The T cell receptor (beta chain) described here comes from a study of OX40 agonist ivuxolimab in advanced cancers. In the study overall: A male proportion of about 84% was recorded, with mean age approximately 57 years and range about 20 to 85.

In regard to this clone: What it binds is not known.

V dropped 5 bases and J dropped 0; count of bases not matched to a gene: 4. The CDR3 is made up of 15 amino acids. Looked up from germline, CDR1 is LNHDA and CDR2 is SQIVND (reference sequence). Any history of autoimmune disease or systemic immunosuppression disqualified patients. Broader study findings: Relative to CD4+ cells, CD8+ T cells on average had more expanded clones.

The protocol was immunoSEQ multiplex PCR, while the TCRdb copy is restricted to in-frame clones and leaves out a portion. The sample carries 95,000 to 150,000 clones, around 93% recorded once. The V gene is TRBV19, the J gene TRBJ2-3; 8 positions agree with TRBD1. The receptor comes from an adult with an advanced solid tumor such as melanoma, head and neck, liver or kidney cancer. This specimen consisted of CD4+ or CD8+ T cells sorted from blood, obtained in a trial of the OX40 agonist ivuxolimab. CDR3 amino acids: CASSPRTGSTDTQYF. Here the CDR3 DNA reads TGTGCCAGTAGTCCACGGACAGGGAGCACAGATACGCAGTATTTT.